The 3 T cell receptor beta chains listed next were all sequenced from one sample in a study of shared clonotypes between healthy human individuals. Method: immunoSEQ multiplex PCR; TCRdb's copy keeps in-frame clones and lacks some. The profile covers about 1 million clones, with 60% to 80% appearing a single time and roughly 1.5% taken by the ten largest. The sequenced sample consisted of memory CD4+ T cells sorted from blood. Documented subset: CD45RA-negative fraction. The receptors shown here come from a man aged 18 to 29 in good health.

V and J are TRBV11-3 and TRBJ2-3; 15 bases are a match to TRBD2. The V and J ends lost 4 bases and 2 bases, in that order; junction bases with no gene match: 4. This CDR3 is 17 amino acids long. Germline V gene sequence: CDR1 SGHNT, CDR2 YENEEA. The CDR3 DNA reads TGTGCCAGCAGCTCCCGGACTAGCGGGGGGGCCACAGATACGCAGTATTTT. As protein: CASSSRTSGGATDTQYF.

The chain employs TRBV21-1 and TRBJ1-5; the D call of TRBD1 is as the table states it, not checked on the DNA. TRBV21-1 is classified as a pseudogene. This CDR3 has 16 residues. Here the CDR3 DNA reads TGTGCCAGCATCCTTCCGGGACAGGGTTCGAGACAGCCCCAGCATTTT. This gives the protein CASILPGQGSRQPQHF.

The gene calls are TRBV29-1 and TRBJ2-7; tentatively, D is TRBD2 (5 bases). The CDR3 has 12 residues. V was trimmed by 7 bases and J by 1 base, leaving 11 bases between them. Germline lookup yields CDR1 SQVTM and CDR2 ANQGSEA. CDR3 nucleotide sequence: TGCAGCGCCCTAGGGAGTTCCTACGAGCAGTACTTC. Residues: CSALGSSYEQYF.